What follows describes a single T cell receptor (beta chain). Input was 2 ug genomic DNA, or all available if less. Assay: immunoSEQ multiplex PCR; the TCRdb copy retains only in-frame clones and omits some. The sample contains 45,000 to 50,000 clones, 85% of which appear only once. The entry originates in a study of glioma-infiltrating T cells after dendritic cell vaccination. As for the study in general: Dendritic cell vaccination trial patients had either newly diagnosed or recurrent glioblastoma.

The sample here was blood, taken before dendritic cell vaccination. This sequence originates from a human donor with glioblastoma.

The CDR3, as DNA: TGCAGTGCCACAGAGCCCGATAACTATGGCTACACCTTC. This encodes CSATEPDNYGYTF. The chain is built from TRBV29-1 and TRBJ1-2, with D unclear. The CDR3 length is 13 residues. Germline V CDR1 and CDR2: SQVTM, ANQGSEA.